This entry concerns a single TCR beta chain. Its antigen is unidentified. This specimen comes from a study of beta chain features in type 1 diabetes. General study results and limits: Shorter TCRB CDR3s, moderately but significantly so, were found in Type 1 diabetes patients in all four CD4+ subsets.

The authors obtained over 98% purity in all sorted populations. Expressed TCRB transcripts were sequenced because the isolated RNA had all been reverse transcribed beforehand. Clones were read by immunoSEQ multiplex PCR, and TCRdb kept only the in-frame ones, dropping some. Among around 150,000 clones listed, roughly 9% were seen once. The CDR3 contains 17 residues. Germline V gene data show CDR1 as GTSNPN and CDR2 as SVGIG (reference sequence). V lost 0 bases and J lost 0, with 12 bases in between. The sample comprised central memory CD4+ T cells from blood. The receptor was isolated from a woman in her thirties with type 1 diabetes. The rearrangement links TRBV30 to TRBJ2-6, with a tentative D call TRBD1 (6 bases). In DNA form, the CDR3 reads TGTGCCTGGAGTGTTAACAGAGGGGGCTCTGGGGCCAACGTCCTGACTTTC. It is translated as CAWSVNRGGSGANVLTF.